Following are 30 T cell receptor beta chains from one sample sequenced in a study of blood T cell repertoires in COVID-19. Libraries were prepared by immunoSEQ multiplex PCR; TCRdb keeps only in-frame clonotypes and omits some of them. The data contain 250,000 to 350,000 clones, roughly 80% of them singletons. Sequences were obtained from peripheral blood. The receptors stem from a human donor with COVID-19, enrolled during active disease. The donor label of this sample is uncertain.

This clone was observed once. V gene TRBV11-2 combines with J gene TRBJ2-1, with TRBD2 matching over 13 bases. The germline gives CDR1 SGHAT, CDR2 FQNNGV. V dropped 4 bases and J dropped 3; count of bases not matched to a gene: 3. There are 16 residues in the CDR3. CDR3 residues: CASSSGTSGNYNEQFF. CDR3 DNA sequence: TGTGCCAGCAGCTCAGGGACTAGCGGGAACTACAATGAGCAGTTCTTC.

This clone was recorded a few times. The rearrangement links TRBV19 to TRBJ2-7; a possible D gene is TRBD2 (5 bases). Per germline, CDR1 LNHDA and CDR2 SQIVND (reference sequence). V lost 2 bases, J lost 6 bases, and 17 bases lay in between. The CDR3 has 15 amino acids. The CDR3 coding sequence is TGTGCCAGTAGTATACTCGGGGAAGCGAATGGCGAGCAGTACTTC. As protein: CASSILGEANGEQYF.

This clone was seen a single time. The CDR3 nucleotides read TGCAGCGTGGGACAGGGAGATATCACTGAAGCTTTCTTT. Its protein is CSVGQGDITEAFF. This chain connects TRBV29-1 to TRBJ1-1; 9 positions agree with TRBD1. Trimming cost V 6 bases and J 4 bases; bases outside gene matches: 6. Looked up from germline, CDR1 is SQVTM and CDR2 is ANQGSEA. The CDR3 runs to 13 residues.

J is TRBJ2-5 and V is TRBV11-3; D is ambiguous. Germline V gene data show CDR1 as SGHNT and CDR2 as YENEEA. V lost 3 bases to trimming and J lost 5 bases, with 7 bases between them. This CDR3 spans 12 amino acids. The chain's CDR3 is CASSFSTETQYF. The CDR3 DNA is TGTGCCAGCAGCTTCTCTACGGAGACCCAGTACTTC.

This rearrangement joins TRBV28 to TRBJ1-2, with 9 bases identical to TRBD1. V lost 1 base to trimming and J lost 4 bases; unmatched junction nucleotides: 13. Germline V gene data show CDR1 as MDHEN and CDR2 as SYDVKM. The CDR3 extends over 18 amino acids. CDR3: CASSLYQIQGAQGYGYTF. CDR3 nucleotides: TGTGCCAGCAGTTTATATCAGATACAGGGGGCGCAGGGCTATGGCTACACCTTC.

This chain links TRBV19 with TRBJ2-1; the D gene is possibly TRBD2 (5 bases). Germline V gene data show CDR1 as LNHDA and CDR2 as SQIVND (reference sequence). This CDR3 spans 16 amino acids. The ends were cut back, 6 bases at V and 1 base at J, with 16 bases in the middle. Here the CDR3 reads CASSPIFEGSYNEQFF. The CDR3 DNA is TGTGCCAGTAGCCCCATTTTCGAGGGTTCCTACAATGAGCAGTTCTTC.

The genes are TRBV29-1 and TRBJ2-1; 11 bases match TRBD2. This CDR3 contains 15 residues. V trimming: 4 bases; J trimming: 8 bases; junction bases outside the gene matches: 10. Germline-derived CDR1 and CDR2 are SQVTM and ANQGSEA. The CDR3 sequence is CSVASTSGSNDEQFF. The CDR3 nucleotides read TGCAGCGTTGCTTCCACTAGCGGGAGTAATGATGAGCAGTTCTTC.

The rearrangement uses TRBV15 and TRBJ1-1; a weak D match, TRBD1 (5 bases). Germline lookup yields CDR1 LNHNV and CDR2 YYDKDF (reference sequence). V lost 2 bases and J lost 8, with 12 bases in between. This CDR3 spans 13 amino acids. CDR3: CATSRRSGGEAFF. The DNA for the CDR3 is TGTGCCACCAGCAGACGGTCGGGGGGGGAAGCTTTCTTT.

This clone was seen a handful of times. The V and J genes are TRBV27 and TRBJ2-1, with D maybe TRBD1 (5 bases). V lost 5 bases and J 2 bases, leaving 16 bases between the germline ends. The CDR3 loop spans 16 amino acids. CDR1 MNHEY and CDR2 SMNVEV come from the germline V gene (reference sequence). The CDR3 nucleotides are TGTGCCAGCAGTCCAGGCAGGGCAGGGACCTACAATGAGCAGTTCTTC. It encodes CASSPGRAGTYNEQFF.

The rearrangement joins TRBV7-2 to TRBJ2-7, with 8 bases matching TRBD2. CDR3 length: 15 residues. J lost 1 base, V lost 6 bases, and 8 bases had no gene match. Germline-derived CDR1 and CDR2 are SGHTA and FQGNSA. The DNA for the CDR3 is TGTGCCAGCAGTCCGGGGGGGGAGCGGTCCTACGAGCAGTACTTC. It codes for CASSPGGERSYEQYF.

This clone appeared once. The genes are TRBV7-9 and TRBJ1-2, with 10 nucleotides matching TRBD1. The CDR3 contains 14 residues. Looked up from germline, CDR1 is SEHNR and CDR2 is FQNEAQ (reference sequence). J lost 6 bases, V lost 4 bases, and 5 bases had no gene match. The CDR3 loop reads CASSYGQGENGYTF. The CDR3 nucleotides are TGTGCCAGCAGCTACGGACAGGGGGAGAATGGCTACACCTTC.

V is TRBV2 and J is TRBJ1-5, with a tentative D call TRBD1 (5 bases). CDR3 length equals 18 residues. Germline V gene data show CDR1 as SNHLY and CDR2 as FYNNEI. Trimming shortened V by 7 bases and J by 0 bases, and 22 bases separated the two germline ends. The CDR3 DNA reads as TGTGCCAGCAAAAGGGACTACAAAAACGGAGATAGCAATCAGCCCCAGCATTTT. It encodes CASKRDYKNGDSNQPQHF.

The V call is TRBV11-2, the J call TRBJ2-3, with 10 bases that match TRBD2. The CDR3 spans 16 residues. Trimming cost V 3 bases and J 3 bases; bases outside gene matches: 6. The V gene's germline CDR1 is SGHAT and CDR2 FQNNGV. The CDR3 bases are TGTGCCAGCAGCTTCCCTAGCGGGAGTGCGACAGATACGCAGTATTTT. It translates to CASSFPSGSATDTQYF.

With respect to this clone: A read error may account for a junction end that differs from germline. This chain connects TRBV2 to TRBJ2-2; 7 nucleotides line up with TRBD1. Germline V gene lookup returns CDR1 SNHLY and CDR2 FYNNEI. This CDR3 is built from 13 residues. The CDR3 reads CAGRQGGTGELFF. CDR3 bases: TGTGCCGGCAGACAGGGTGGTACCGGGGAGCTGTTTTTT.

The CDR3 DNA sequence: TGTGCCAGCAGCTTGGTGGGACAGCAGAACACTGAAGCTTTCTTT. Translation gives CASSLVGQQNTEAFF. V usage is TRBV5-4 and J usage is TRBJ1-1; 7 positions match TRBD1. Germline V gives CDR1 SGHNT, CDR2 YYREEE (reference sequence). Trimming removed 0 bases from V and 1 base from J; junction bases left unmatched: 3. The CDR3 contains 15 residues.

This clone was detected once. The V gene is TRBV18, the J gene TRBJ1-2, with no clear D. This CDR3 comprises 13 residues. Trimming removed 4 bases at V and 5 bases at J, with 11 bases between. Germline CDR1 is KGHSH and CDR2 is LQKENI. In DNA, the CDR3 is TGTGCCAGCTCACTTGGAGGAGCGTATGGCTACACCTTC. Amino acid sequence: CASSLGGAYGYTF.

The gene calls are TRBV18 and TRBJ1-1, with D perhaps matching TRBD1 (6 bases). The length of the CDR3 is 15 residues. Trimming shortened V by 5 bases and J by 5 bases, and 18 bases separated the two germline ends. CDR1 is KGHSH, CDR2 LQKENI, per germline. CDR3 in amino acids: CASSDGAGAGTEAFF. For the CDR3, the DNA is TGTGCCAGCTCAGACGGTGCGGGGGCAGGGACTGAAGCTTTCTTT.

The count of this clone is one. V gene TRBV27 combines with J gene TRBJ2-1; 9 bases align to TRBD1. This CDR3 is built from 14 residues. V dropped 5 bases and J dropped 10; count of bases not matched to a gene: 9. Per the germline V gene, CDR1 is MNHEY and CDR2 is SMNVEV (reference sequence). The CDR3 nucleotides are TGTGCCAGCAGTGCAACAGGGGGCCATAGCGAGCAGTTCTTC. It yields the protein CASSATGGHSEQFF.

This clone was seen ten or more times. This chain connects TRBV10-3 to TRBJ1-1, with 7 nucleotides matching TRBD1. V trimming: 8 bases; J trimming: 3 bases; junction bases outside the gene matches: 6. The CDR3 totals 13 residues. Germline lookup yields CDR1 ENHRY and CDR2 SYGVKD. CDR3 bases: TGTGCCATCCAGGGGGGTACTGACACTGAAGCTTTCTTT. Translated: CAIQGGTDTEAFF.

V and J are TRBV28 and TRBJ1-2; no definite D call. Germline V CDR1 and CDR2: MDHEN, SYDVKM. This CDR3 spans 14 amino acids. Trimming removed 5 bases at V and 6 bases at J, with 16 bases between. CDR3 region: CASSPPSGRNGYTF. DNA for the CDR3: TGTGCCAGCAGTCCTCCGTCAGGCCGGAATGGCTACACCTTC.

This clone was observed a handful of times. The chain carries TRBV5-1 and TRBJ1-5, with D maybe TRBD1 (5 bases). Deletions cut 0 bases from V and 4 bases from J, with 8 bases between. CDR3 length: 14 amino acids. The germline V gene encodes CDR1 SGHRS and CDR2 YFSETQ. The CDR3 spells CASSLVSGNQPQHF. The CDR3 bases are TGCGCCAGCAGCTTGGTGTCAGGGAATCAGCCCCAGCATTTT.

The V call is TRBV13, the J call TRBJ2-7, with TRBD1 matching over 11 bases. Germline assignment: CDR1 PRHDT and CDR2 FYEKMQ (reference sequence). The CDR3 spans 14 residues. The V and J ends lost 5 bases and 6 bases, in that order; junction bases with no gene match: 6. The DNA for the CDR3 is TGTGCCAGCAGCCTAAGGACAGGGGGCGGCGAGCAGTACTTC. Translating it yields CASSLRTGGGEQYF.

The chain couples TRBV6-5 to TRBJ2-1; 7 bases align to TRBD1. Trimming cost V 7 bases and J 0 bases; bases outside gene matches: 6. The CDR3 has 15 amino acids. Germline loops: CDR1 MNHEY, CDR2 SVGAGI. CDR3 sequence reads: CASTPTGSSYNEQFF. In DNA form, the CDR3 reads TGTGCCAGCACCCCGACAGGGAGCTCCTACAATGAGCAGTTCTTC.

The rearrangement links TRBV19 to TRBJ2-1; 9 bases map to TRBD2. The germline gives CDR1 LNHDA, CDR2 SQIVND (reference sequence). CDR3 length equals 15 residues. Trimming took 4 bases from V and 10 from J; bases not matched to a gene: 11. CDR3 sequence: CASSTGAGGPEEQFF. The CDR3 DNA follows: TGTGCCAGTAGTACGGGGGCGGGAGGGCCTGAGGAGCAGTTCTTC.

J is TRBJ2-2 and V is TRBV5-5; D might be TRBD1 (5 bases). CDR1 and CDR2 from the germline V gene are SGHKS and YYEKEE (reference sequence). Between the trimmed V and J ends, which lost 2 bases and 3 bases, there was a span of 11 bases. CDR3 length: 15 amino acids. CDR3 bases: TGTGCCAGCAGCTTAAGCAGGGCGGACACCGGGGAGCTGTTTTTT. Residues: CASSLSRADTGELFF. The full variable domain, in which reference TRBV5-5 and TRBJ2-2 provide the parts outside the CDR3, is DAGVTQSPTHLIKTRGQQVTLRCSPISGHKSVSWYQQVLGQGPQFIFQYYEKEERGRGNFPDRFSARQFPNYSSELNVNALLLGDSALYLCASSLSRADTGELFFGEGSRLTVL.

This chain links TRBV11-2 with TRBJ1-1; 8 positions match TRBD1. Germline V gene sequence: CDR1 SGHAT, CDR2 FQNNGV. This CDR3 has 16 amino acids. V lost 5 bases and J lost 1; bases outside the gene matches: 9. CDR3 loop: CASSLTVTGGNTEAFF. The CDR3 nucleotides are TGTGCCAGCAGCCTCACCGTTACAGGGGGGAACACTGAAGCTTTCTTT.

This clone was seen a handful of times. This sample includes further DNA sequences coding for the same CDR3. The chain links TRBV18 to TRBJ2-7; TRBD1 is a possible D gene (6 bases). CDR1 is KGHSH and CDR2 is LQKENI in the germline V gene. The CDR3 runs to 13 residues. With 3 bases removed from V and 1 base from J, the gap between germline ends came to 7 bases. The CDR3 DNA reads TGTGCCAGCTCACCCGGGACATCCTACGAGCAGTACTTC. This gives the protein CASSPGTSYEQYF.

V usage is TRBV7-2 and J usage is TRBJ1-5; 12 positions agree with TRBD1. V lost 1 base to trimming and J lost 6 bases; unmatched junction nucleotides: 7. This CDR3 has 17 amino acids. Per the germline V gene, CDR1 is SGHTA and CDR2 is FQGNSA. As DNA, the CDR3 is TGTGCCAGCAGCTTAGAAGGGACAGGGGGCGACGGTCAGCCCCAGCATTTT. Translating it yields CASSLEGTGGDGQPQHF.

The chain couples TRBV7-8 to TRBJ2-1; 13 bases map to TRBD2. The CDR3 extends over 19 amino acids. Looked up from germline, CDR1 is SGHVS and CDR2 is FQNEAQ. Trimming cost V 6 bases and J 2 bases; bases outside gene matches: 13. CDR3 sequence (DNA): TGTGCCAGCAGGATGGGCAGACTAGCGGGAGGACGTACCTACAATGAGCAGTTCTTC. Translation gives CASRMGRLAGGRTYNEQFF. Looking up the rest from reference TRBV7-8 and TRBJ2-1 gives the full variable domain: GAGVSQSPRYKVAKRGQDVALRCDPISGHVSLFWYQQALGQGPEFLTYFQNEAQLDKSGLPSDRFFAERPEGSVSTLKIQRTQQEDSAVYLCASRMGRLAGGRTYNEQFFGPGTRLTVL.

For this clone: At one end the junction does not follow the germline gene, possibly because of a read error. This chain uses TRBV19 with TRBJ2-7; 7 bases map to TRBD1. Germline V lookup: CDR1 LNHDA, CDR2 SQIVND (reference sequence). The CDR3 consists of 15 residues. DNA of the CDR3: TGTGCGAGTAAACCACAAACAGGGGAAAACTACGAGCAGTACTTC. Translating it yields CASKPQTGENYEQYF.